This T cell receptor (beta chain) originates from a study of graft-versus-host responses after intestinal transplantation. Produced via immunoSEQ multiplex PCR; TCRdb's table is partial and in-frame only. The sample holds 120,000 or so clones, 93% seen once. V was clipped by 5 bases and J by 4 bases, with 24 bases between them. This CDR3 has 17 residues. Germline V gene lookup returns CDR1 SQVTM and CDR2 ANQGSEA. Regarding the study as a whole: Recipient marrow harbored GvH clones, some of which surfaced first in ileum or blood. The study associated peak circulating GvH clone levels with early post-transplant HvG declines.

With regard to this clone: Its matching antigen is unknown.

Here the sequenced sample was unstimulated CD8+ T cells sorted from spleen or lymph node cells, taken before intestinal transplant. The chain carries TRBV29-1 and TRBJ2-1; the D gene is possibly TRBD2 (5 bases). The clonotype was recovered from a human donor who received an intestinal transplant. The CDR3 protein is CSVRPLDHLVTYNEQFF. The CDR3 nucleotides are TGCAGCGTTCGCCCACTAGACCACCTCGTAACTTACAATGAGCAGTTCTTC.